These 16 T cell receptor beta chains came from one sample sequenced in a study of a mutant IDH1 vaccine in newly diagnosed glioma. Time point indicated: week 23, last vaccination. It was 300 ug of mutant IDH1 20-mer peptide that made up each vaccine dose, given with topical imiquimod. Sequencing was performed with immunoSEQ multiplex PCR; in TCRdb, only in-frame clones are kept and a portion is missing. The sample includes about 81,000 clones, approximately 85% of them seen just once. These receptors' antigens are unknown. The sequences come from PBMCs, collected from a glioma patient whose treatment included an IDH1 peptide vaccine. The receptors shown here come from a man younger than 40 with glioma. Some clones in this sample may be carry-over from other donors' samples.

The chain joins TRBV7-9 to TRBJ2-6; D gene uncertain. CDR3 length: 15 residues. The ends were cut back, 1 base at V and 1 base at J, with 5 bases in the middle. The germline gives CDR1 SEHNR, CDR2 FQNEAQ (reference sequence). CDR3 coding DNA: TGTGCCAGCAGCTTAGTGTGGTCTGGGGCCAACGTCCTGACTTTC. This gives the protein CASSLVWSGANVLTF. Drawing the rest from reference TRBV7-9 and TRBJ2-6, the complete variable domain is DTGVSQNPRHKITKRGQNVTFRCDPISEHNRLYWYRQTLGQGPEFLTYFQNEAQLEKSRLLSDRFSAERPKGSFSTLEIQRTEQGDSAMYLCASSLVWSGANVLTFGAGSRLTVL.

J is TRBJ2-5 and V is TRBV28; D remains unclear. Germline values: CDR1 MDHEN, CDR2 SYDVKM. This CDR3 contains 12 residues. V shed 3 bases and J shed 1 base, with 3 bases lying between them. CDR3 in amino acids: CASSLPQETQYF. The CDR3 coding sequence is TGTGCCAGCAGTTTGCCCCAAGAGACCCAGTACTTC.

The chain recombines TRBV4-2 with TRBJ2-2; D is uncertain. This CDR3 has 16 residues. CDR1 LGHNA and CDR2 YNFKEQ come from the germline V gene. V was shortened by 0 bases and J by 0 bases, with 8 bases between the two germline ends. Written as DNA, the CDR3 is TGTGCCAGCAGCCAAGATCGAACGGCGAACACCGGGGAGCTGTTTTTT. Protein sequence: CASSQDRTANTGELFF.

The chain uses TRBV9 and TRBJ2-2, with D unclear. The V gene lost 0 bases and the J gene lost 4 bases, with 13 bases spanning the gap. Germline V gene data show CDR1 as SGDLS and CDR2 as YYNGEE. CDR3 length: 16 amino acids. The CDR3 sequence: CASSVANVRSTGELFF. The CDR3 DNA follows: TGTGCCAGCAGCGTAGCAAATGTCAGGTCCACCGGGGAGCTGTTTTTT.

The rearrangement uses TRBV5-1 and TRBJ1-2; D call uncertain. CDR3 length: 14 amino acids. Germline values: CDR1 SGHRS, CDR2 YFSETQ. The ends were cut back, 4 bases at V and 6 bases at J, with 16 bases in the middle. CDR3 sequence (DNA): TGCGCCAGCAGCCCAAGTCTACAACCGGATGGCTACACCTTC. Protein: CASSPSLQPDGYTF.

This sequence joins TRBV11-2 and TRBJ1-1; D remains ambiguous. The CDR3 is 13 residues long. Deletions cut 0 bases from V and 6 bases from J, with 8 bases between. The germline gives CDR1 SGHAT, CDR2 FQNNGV. The CDR3, as DNA: TGTGCCAGCAGCTTAGAACGGGGAGCTGAAGCTTTCTTT. Encoded protein: CASSLERGAEAFF.

The chain is built from TRBV2 and TRBJ2-5, with D tentatively TRBD2 (5 bases). The ends were cut back, 7 bases at V and 5 bases at J, with 17 bases in the middle. Germline V gene data show CDR1 as SNHLY and CDR2 as FYNNEI. This CDR3 is built from 14 residues. This chain's CDR3 is CASTVSRGGETQYF. The CDR3 DNA is TGTGCCAGCACGGTCTCCCGTGGCGGGGAGACCCAGTACTTC.

This chain links TRBV4-2 with TRBJ1-5; D not certain. Germline V lookup: CDR1 LGHNA, CDR2 YNFKEQ. The length of the CDR3 is 15 residues. Trimming shortened V by 0 bases and J by 1 base, and 7 bases separated the two germline ends. CDR3 protein: CASSQDSGSNQPQHF. In DNA, the CDR3 is TGTGCCAGCAGCCAAGACTCGGGGAGCAATCAGCCCCAGCATTTT.

Only a few counts were recorded for this clone. The chain carries TRBV7-9 and TRBJ2-4, with D possibly being TRBD2 (5 bases). This CDR3 spans 14 amino acids. CDR1 is SEHNR, CDR2 FQNEAQ, per germline (reference sequence). Trimming took off 5 bases at V and 8 bases at J, with 16 bases between the two ends. Written as DNA, the CDR3 is TGTGCCAGCAGCCCACCCTCGAGGGAGTACATTCAGTACTTC. It is translated as CASSPPSREYIQYF.

The chain employs TRBV28 and TRBJ2-7; possibly TRBD1 for D (6 bases). There are 15 residues in the CDR3. The germline V gene has CDR1 MDHEN and CDR2 SYDVKM. V was shortened by 6 bases and J by 0 bases, with 15 bases between the two germline ends. The CDR3 DNA follows: TGTGCCAGCAGCCTGGACAGATTTAGCTCCTACGAGCAGTACTTC. Amino acid sequence: CASSLDRFSSYEQYF.

The chain combines TRBV9 with TRBJ2-6; D unclear. Germline CDR1 reads SGDLS; CDR2 reads YYNGEE. This CDR3 is built from 15 residues. Between the trimmed V and J ends, which lost 5 bases and 0 bases, there was a span of 9 bases. The CDR3 sequence: CASSAYSSGANVLTF. For the CDR3, the DNA is TGTGCCAGCAGTGCGTACAGCTCTGGGGCCAACGTCCTGACTTTC.

The chain uses TRBV21-1 and TRBJ1-3. TRBV21-1 is a listed pseudogene. The CDR3 totals 20 residues. The CDR3 reads CASSKALMWLITSRGNTIYF. CDR3 sequence (DNA): TGTGCCAGCAGCAAAGCGCTTATGTGGCTAATTACCTCTCGGGGAAACACCATATATTTT.

This chain links TRBV19 with TRBJ1-2, with 8 positions matching TRBD1. The trim removed 7 bases at V and 4 bases at J, leaving 8 bases unmatched. The V gene's germline CDR1 is LNHDA and CDR2 SQIVND (reference sequence). The CDR3 contains 14 residues. CDR3 coding DNA: TGTGCCAGTACCCCGATGGACAGGGCCTATGGCTACACCTTC. Residues: CASTPMDRAYGYTF.

V usage is TRBV7-8 and J usage is TRBJ2-7; tentative D call: TRBD2 (6 bases). The CDR3 is 16 amino acids. V lost 3 bases and J lost 6, with 21 bases in between. CDR1 and CDR2 from the germline V gene are SGHVS and FQNEAQ. The CDR3 region is CASSFYPGLRGSEQYF. DNA of the CDR3: TGTGCCAGCAGCTTTTACCCGGGACTCCGGGGCTCCGAGCAGTACTTC.

This chain joins TRBV2 and TRBJ2-7; D ambiguous. Germline-derived CDR1 and CDR2 are SNHLY and FYNNEI. Trimming shortened V by 3 bases and J by 0 bases, and 12 bases separated the two germline ends. The CDR3 extends over 15 amino acids. CDR3 in amino acids: CASSEAYSSSYEQYF. The CDR3 region has the DNA TGTGCCAGCAGTGAGGCGTACTCTTCCTCCTACGAGCAGTACTTC.

CDR3 residues: CASSVGLTDTQYF. CDR3 coding DNA: TGTGCCAGCAGCGTAGGGCTAACAGATACGCAGTATTTT. V and J are TRBV9 and TRBJ2-3; D remains unclear. The CDR3 is made up of 13 amino acids. CDR1 SGDLS and CDR2 YYNGEE come from the germline V gene. Deletions cut 0 bases from V and 3 bases from J, with 5 bases between.